This T cell receptor (beta chain) was documented in a study of blood T cell repertoires in COVID-19. The wider study: Before being deemed recovered, Cohort 3 donors had two negative PCRs, clearance, or symptom resolution. Sample material is recorded as cDNA or gDNA derived from T cells, B-cell-depleted T cells, or PBMCs.

The CDR3 consists of 15 residues. Germline lookup yields CDR1 SGHRS and CDR2 YFSETQ. Germline trimming cut 1 base from V and 5 bases from J; bases unmatched to any gene: 5. The protocol was immunoSEQ multiplex PCR, while the TCRdb copy is restricted to in-frame clones and leaves out a portion. This sample yields fewer than 250,000 clones, of which 86% are seen a single time; about 26% belongs to the top ten. Individuals aged about 18 to 100 years were recruited from around 22 US areas. Grouping used clinical history reported by participants in a survey and questionnaire. Specimen: PBMCs or T cells enriched from blood (not recorded which). The rearrangement links TRBV5-1 to TRBJ1-5, with 8 nucleotides matching TRBD1. The receptor was derived from a woman aged 40 to 50 in a cohort exposed to, infected with or recovered from COVID-19 (not recorded which). CDR3 residues: CASSLTGGDHQPQHF. CDR3 sequence (DNA): TGCGCCAGCAGCTTGACAGGGGGTGACCATCAGCCCCAGCATTTT.